This entry describes one T cell receptor (beta chain). Antigen unknown. This entry comes from a study of cytomegalovirus exposure and HLA in healthy donors. Study-wide context: The platform used for the 120 or so validation repertoires matched that of the approximately 710 first-cohort repertoires, a later analysis reported. Study findings and constraints: Whilst most TCR sequences proved rare, a subset of public TCRs occurred across many donors. Specific recognition of CMV antigens was confirmed in vitro for a few chains (all CMV-associated). Altogether, some 170 TCR beta chains were recorded as cytomegalovirus-associated.

Profiling relied on immunoSEQ multiplex PCR, and the TCRdb table lists in-frame clones only, not all of them. The data contain 170,000 or so clones, about 80% of them seen just once; the ten biggest clones take up 2.5% to 3%. The germline CDR1 and CDR2 sequences are SNHLY and FYNNEI. The CDR3 has 17 residues. The V end lost 2 bases, the J end lost 0 bases, and 14 bases lay between the germline ends. The clonotype was recovered from a woman aged 18 to 35 in good health and CMV-seropositive. The chain links TRBV2 to TRBJ2-4; no clear D. Sequences were obtained from PBMCs. The DNA for the CDR3 is TGTGCCAGCAGTGAACGAGGTGACCTGCTAGCCAAAAACATTCAGTACTTC. Its translation is CASSERGDLLAKNIQYF. The full variable domain, its missing parts supplied by reference TRBV2 and TRBJ2-4, is EPEVTQTPSHQVTQMGQEVILRCVPISNHLYFYWYRQILGQKVEFLVSFYNNEISEKSEIFDDQFSVERPDGSNFTLKIRSTKLEDSAMYFCASSERGDLLAKNIQYFGAGTRLSVL.